These 22 T cell receptor beta chains were all obtained from the same sample, sequenced in a study of shared clonotypes between healthy human individuals (dated by TCRdb to about 2020). For the CD8 naive samples, CD45RO-negative cells were positively selected for CCR7, yielding a CD45RA+CCR7+ population from which TemRA cells were excluded. The protocol used for the library was the immunoSEQ multiplex PCR assay. TCRdb re-hosts the immuneACCESS table, in-frame sequences only. Its copies lack some clones; in the studies checked, an unresolved V gene accounts for under half of them, and the cause for the rest is not known. The sample table shows hundreds of thousands of clones, and around 96% are seen once. The ten largest make up 0.11% of the sample. The specimen was naive CD8+ T cells sorted from blood. According to the study, the label for this sample's cell subset or site signals: CD45RA+CCR7+. The source of these receptors is a woman aged 25 to 45 in good health.

Details on this clone: Other DNA sequences in this specimen translate into the identical CDR3. This chain uses TRBV2 with TRBJ1-1; D gene unclear. The V gene's germline CDR1 is SNHLY and CDR2 FYNNEI. This CDR3 has 14 residues. Trimming took 2 bases from V and 0 from J, leaving 7 bases between them. For the CDR3, the DNA is TGTGCCAGCAGTGAAAGTCTGATGAACACTGAAGCTTTCTTT. It is translated as CASSESLMNTEAFF.

The rearrangement joins TRBV30 to TRBJ2-1; the match to TRBD2 covers 7 bases. Germline assignment: CDR1 GTSNPN and CDR2 SVGIG (reference sequence). This CDR3 contains 13 residues. V lost 3 bases and J lost 8; bases outside the gene matches: 7. The CDR3 reads CAWRSGIGDEQFF. CDR3 nucleotide sequence: TGTGCCTGGAGAAGCGGGATCGGGGATGAGCAGTTCTTC.

The rearrangement links TRBV9 to TRBJ1-1; TRBD1 might be the D (6 bases). This CDR3 spans 11 amino acids. Germline V gives CDR1 SGDLS, CDR2 YYNGEE. Deletions cut 3 bases from V and 14 bases from J, with 14 bases between. In nucleotides, the CDR3 is TGTGCCAGCAGCGCGGGGGGGCCACCCTTCTTT. Its translation: CASSAGGPPFF.

The genes are TRBV28 and TRBJ2-1; 13 nucleotides match TRBD2. V shed 5 bases, J shed 0 bases, and the junction held 4 bases outside the gene matches. The germline CDR1 and CDR2 sequences are MDHEN and SYDVKM. This CDR3 comprises 17 residues. CDR3 amino acids: CASSGTSGVSSYNEQFF. As DNA, the CDR3 is TGTGCCAGCAGTGGGACTAGCGGGGTTAGCTCCTACAATGAGCAGTTCTTC.

J is TRBJ2-5 and V is TRBV19; 7 nucleotides line up with TRBD2. CDR1 and CDR2 from the germline V gene are LNHDA and SQIVND (reference sequence). Unmatched junction bases numbered 5, after V lost 3 bases and J lost 4 bases. The length of the CDR3 is 14 residues. Written as DNA, the CDR3 is TGTGCCAGTAGTATTTGGGGGGGAGGAGAGACCCAGTACTTC. This codes for CASSIWGGGETQYF.

The J gene is TRBJ1-5, the V gene TRBV28; D may be TRBD1 (5 bases). Germline V gene data show CDR1 as MDHEN and CDR2 as SYDVKM. CDR3 length: 14 residues. Trimming took 5 bases from V and 4 from J, leaving 12 bases between them. The CDR3 DNA reads TGTGCCAGCAGTCGCGGACACCTTAATCAGCCCCAGCATTTT. It encodes CASSRGHLNQPQHF.

The CDR3 DNA is TGTGCCACCAGACTAGCGGGAGGGCCAGGGGAGCAGTACTTC. Its protein is CATRLAGGPGEQYF. This sequence joins TRBV27 and TRBJ2-7; 14 bases are a match to TRBD2. V gave up 10 bases and J gave up 7 bases; unmatched junction bases: 9. Germline V gives CDR1 MNHEY, CDR2 SMNVEV (reference sequence). The CDR3 contains 14 residues.

The gene calls are TRBV27 and TRBJ2-1, with 12 bases fitting TRBD2. The V gene end was trimmed by 5 bases and the J gene end by 5 bases; junction bases not matched to a gene: 7. From germline, CDR1 is MNHEY and CDR2 SMNVEV (reference sequence). The CDR3 totals 16 residues. This CDR3 reads CASSKTSGRLDNEQFF. CDR3 DNA sequence: TGTGCCAGCAGTAAAACTAGCGGGAGGTTGGACAATGAGCAGTTCTTC.

The chain is built from TRBV10-2 and TRBJ2-5; the D gene could be TRBD1 or TRBD2 (5 bases each). CDR3 length: 15 residues. Germline V gene lookup returns CDR1 WSHSY and CDR2 SAAADI. V gave up 0 bases and J gave up 5 bases, with 13 bases separating them. CDR3 amino acids: CASSESIRGMETQYF. CDR3 DNA: TGCGCCAGCAGTGAGTCGATACGGGGCATGGAGACCCAGTACTTC.

In this sample, this clone turned up once. This sequence joins TRBV30 and TRBJ2-7; D remains unclear. V dropped 1 base and J dropped 9 bases, with 10 bases sitting between them. CDR1 GTSNPN and CDR2 SVGIG come from the germline V gene (reference sequence). The CDR3 runs 11 residues. The CDR3 nucleotides are TGTGCCTGGAGTGGGGGTAAGGGGCAGTACTTC. Translating gives CAWSGGKGQYF.

This chain connects TRBV6-6 to TRBJ2-7, with a tentative D call TRBD2 (5 bases). V was cut by 5 bases and J by 6 bases, with 11 bases left in between. The CDR3 length is 12 residues. CDR1 and CDR2 from the germline V gene are MNHNY and SVGAGI (reference sequence). CDR3 DNA: TGTGCCAGCAGTACAACTAGTCGCGAGCAGTACTTC. Translation gives CASSTTSREQYF.

This chain connects TRBV27 to TRBJ1-1, with 9 bases fitting TRBD1. Germline V CDR1 and CDR2: MNHEY, SMNVEV (reference sequence). After removal of 5 bases from V and 1 base from J, the junction contained 8 bases not matched to a gene. The CDR3 contains 16 residues. The CDR3 reads CASSPAWDRANTEAFF. For the CDR3, the DNA is TGTGCCAGCAGTCCGGCCTGGGACAGGGCGAACACTGAAGCTTTCTTT.

The chain links TRBV19 to TRBJ2-7, with D unresolved. With 5 bases removed from V and 3 bases from J, the gap between germline ends came to 11 bases. CDR1 is LNHDA, CDR2 SQIVND, per germline (reference sequence). There are 13 residues in the CDR3. The CDR3 sequence is CASSPASLYEQYF. CDR3 bases: TGTGCCAGTAGTCCCGCTTCCCTCTACGAGCAGTACTTC.

This chain joins TRBV27 and TRBJ2-7; D unresolved. The CDR3 contains 13 residues. V lost 3 bases and J lost 6, with 12 bases in between. The germline gives CDR1 MNHEY, CDR2 SMNVEV (reference sequence). The CDR3 bases are TGTGCCAGCAGTTTCGGGCAGACGGGCGAGCAGTACTTC. Translating it yields CASSFGQTGEQYF.

The chain combines TRBV5-1 with TRBJ2-1; 8 bases map to TRBD2. CDR1 and CDR2 (germline): SGHRS, YFSETQ. The CDR3 covers 15 residues. V lost 4 bases to trimming and J lost 4 bases; unmatched junction nucleotides: 7. The CDR3 region has the DNA TGCGCCAGCAGCGTCACTAGCGGAGTGTACAATGAGCAGTTCTTC. Its protein is CASSVTSGVYNEQFF.

Here the CDR3 DNA reads TGTGCCAGCAGCCACGAATATCATAGTGAGCAGTTCTTC. Translating gives CASSHEYHSEQFF. The chain is built from TRBV5-5 and TRBJ2-1; D gene uncertain. CDR1 and CDR2 (germline): SGHKS, YYEKEE (reference sequence). Between the trimmed V and J ends, which lost 4 bases and 9 bases, there was a span of 14 bases. The CDR3 length is 13 residues. The whole variable domain, remainder taken from reference TRBV5-5 and TRBJ2-1, is DAGVTQSPTHLIKTRGQQVTLRCSPISGHKSVSWYQQVLGQGPQFIFQYYEKEERGRGNFPDRFSARQFPNYSSELNVNALLLGDSALYLCASSHEYHSEQFFGPGTRLTVL.

A single count supports this clone. CDR3 DNA: TGTGCCAGCAGTTTAACGAACAACCTTTTCGGGGAGCTGTTTTTT. Translating it yields CASSLTNNLFGELFF. The chain has TRBV28 and TRBJ2-2; no definite D call. V was clipped by 2 bases and J by 7 bases, with 14 bases between them. Per the germline V gene, CDR1 is MDHEN and CDR2 is SYDVKM. The CDR3 sequence is 15 residues long. The full variable domain, rest sourced from reference TRBV28 and TRBJ2-2, is DVKVTQSSRYLVKRTGEKVFLECVQDMDHENMFWYRQDPGLGLRLIYFSYDVKMKEKGDIPEGYSVSREKKERFSLILESASTNQTSMYLCASSLTNNLFGELFFGEGSRLTVL.

The chain employs TRBV27 and TRBJ2-7, with D perhaps given as TRBD1 or TRBD2 (5 bases each). Trimming took off 3 bases at V and 2 bases at J, with 11 bases between the two ends. This CDR3 is built from 14 residues. Germline CDR1 is MNHEY and CDR2 is SMNVEV (reference sequence). CDR3: CASSFGGLPYEQYF. CDR3 coding DNA: TGTGCCAGCAGTTTTGGGGGTTTGCCCTACGAGCAGTACTTC.

The V call is TRBV7-9, the J call TRBJ2-3; D is undetermined. CDR1 is SEHNR, CDR2 FQNEAQ, per germline (reference sequence). Trimming stripped 2 bases from V and 2 bases from J, with 11 bases between. This CDR3 contains 15 residues. This chain's CDR3 is CASSLYSSFTDTQYF. The CDR3 DNA sequence: TGTGCCAGCAGCTTATACAGCTCCTTCACAGATACGCAGTATTTT.

The rearrangement links TRBV29-1 to TRBJ2-7; 13 nucleotides agree with TRBD2. The CDR3 runs to 16 residues. The germline CDR1 and CDR2 sequences are SQVTM and ANQGSEA. V lost 4 bases and J lost 1; bases outside the gene matches: 7. The CDR3 nucleotides are TGCAGCGTTGCTGGACTAGCGGGAGACAAATCCTACGAGCAGTACTTC. It translates to CSVAGLAGDKSYEQYF.

The CDR3 sequence: CASSDPTGPRNEQFF. CDR3 in DNA: TGTGCCAGCAGTGATCCCACCGGGCCGCGGAATGAGCAGTTCTTC. The chain is built from TRBV2 and TRBJ2-1, with D unclear. The CDR3 length is 15 residues. The V end lost 3 bases, the J end lost 7 bases, and 16 bases lay between the germline ends. The germline CDR1 and CDR2 sequences are SNHLY and FYNNEI.

Remarks on this clone: The sample holds other DNA sequences that translate to the same CDR3. The chain's CDR3 is CASSLGNTEAFF. In nucleotides, the CDR3 is TGTGCCAGCAGTTTAGGGAACACTGAAGCTTTCTTT. The rearrangement links TRBV28 to TRBJ1-1; no clear D gene. Germline loops: CDR1 MDHEN, CDR2 SYDVKM. V was cut by 2 bases and J by 1 base, with 2 bases left in between. The CDR3 consists of 12 residues.